The source of this T cell receptor (beta chain) is a study of blood T cell repertoires in COVID-19. Study at large: Donors of Cohort 3 who recovered were those that had two negative PCRs, clearance, or symptom resolution. Donors in the United States, Italy and Spain gave samples during acute or convalescent COVID-19.

Clones were read by immunoSEQ multiplex PCR, and TCRdb kept only the in-frame ones, dropping some. Counted here are 150,000 to 200,000 clones, 70% to 85% occurring once; the ten biggest clones make up 15% to 20%. This CDR3 is built from 15 residues. V was pared by 5 bases and J by 1 base, with 14 bases between. The germline V gene has CDR1 MDHEN and CDR2 SYDVKM. This sequence originates from a woman in her 70s in a cohort exposed to, infected with or recovered from COVID-19 (not recorded which). The sequenced sample was PBMCs or T cells enriched from blood (not recorded which). This chain uses TRBV28 with TRBJ1-1; the D gene is possibly TRBD1 (6 bases). CDR3 sequence (DNA): TGTGCCAGCAGTCCTGGGCAGGGGACGAACACTGAAGCTTTCTTT. It yields the protein CASSPGQGTNTEAFF. Using reference TRBV28 and TRBJ1-1 for the parts outside the CDR3, the full variable domain is DVKVTQSSRYLVKRTGEKVFLECVQDMDHENMFWYRQDPGLGLRLIYFSYDVKMKEKGDIPEGYSVSREKKERFSLILESASTNQTSMYLCASSPGQGTNTEAFFGQGTRLTVV.